The rows below give T cell receptor beta chains drawn from one sample of a study of T cell changes during pregnancy in multiple sclerosis. Profiled with immunoSEQ multiplex PCR; TCRdb holds only in-frame clones, not every one. The table includes about 38,000 clones, 88% detected once. This specimen was CD8+ T cells from peripheral blood mononuclear cells, taken in the third trimester of pregnancy. The receptors originated from a female donor with multiple sclerosis, enrolled in a pregnancy study. Each CDR3 is given with its conserved first and last residue. D genes are given only for firm matches. Some rows have no size entry. The others give once, few or many, or a class for an expanded clone.

j_gene	d_gene	abundance	v_gene	CDR3nt	CDR3aa
TRBJ2-3	TRBD2	-	TRBV4-1	TGCGCCAGCAGCCAGGATGCCCCGGGACTAGCGACAGATACGCAGTATTTT	CASSQDAPGLATDTQYF
TRBJ2-3	TRBD2	many	TRBV6-4	TGTGCCAGCAGTGACTCTACTAGCGGGGGGGCCAGTACGCAGTATTTT	CASSDSTSGGASTQYF
TRBJ2-3	TRBD1	-	TRBV19	TGTGCCAGTAGTATTGGAGAGGGGGCCACAGATACGCAGTATTTT	CASSIGEGATDTQYF
TRBJ1-2	-	-	TRBV5-6	TGTGCCAGCAGCCCGGGGAACTATGGCTACACCTTC	CASSPGNYGYTF
TRBJ2-1	-	-	TRBV5-4	TGTGCCAGCAGCTTTGGCCCCTCAGAGTTCTTC	CASSFGPSEFF
TRBJ2-5	TRBD2	-	TRBV7-2	TGTGCCAGCAGCTTAGCGGGGGGGTACCAAGAGACCCAGTACTTC	CASSLAGGYQETQYF
TRBJ1-5	TRBD1	-	TRBV7-9	TGTGCCAGCAGCTTAGGGGGGACAGGGAACTATCAGGTGCCCCAGCATTTT	CASSLGGTGNYQVPQHF
TRBJ2-3	TRBD2	-	TRBV9	TGTGCCAGCAGCGTAGCCGCCCTTAGGTCTAGCGGGGGGACAGATACGCAGTATTTT	CASSVAALRSSGGTDTQYF
TRBJ1-5	TRBD1	-	TRBV15	TGTGCCACCAGCGGACGAACTGGACAGGGCAATCAGCCCCAGCATTTT	CATSGRTGQGNQPQHF
TRBJ2-1	TRBD2	-	TRBV9	TGTGCCAGCAGCGTTGGCGGGGGGGCGGAAAATGAGCAGTTCTTC	CASSVGGGAENEQFF
TRBJ2-1	TRBD2	-	TRBV6-1	TGTGCCAGCAGTGAGGGTAGCGGGGGCCATGAGCAGTTCTTC	CASSEGSGGHEQFF
TRBJ2-7	TRBD2	-	TRBV28	TGTGCCAGCAGTTCCCACGGAATCCTCGGGACTAGCTTACACGAGCAGTACTTC	CASSSHGILGTSLHEQYF
TRBJ1-6	-	-	TRBV6-5	TGTGCCAGCAGTCAGGGGAACTCACCCCTCCACTTT	CASSQGNSPLHF
TRBJ1-4	-	-	TRBV4-1	TGCGCCAGCAGCCCACGGGCAGGGCTTACTGAAAAACTGTTTTTT	CASSPRAGLTEKLFF
TRBJ1-1	-	-	TRBV9	TGTGCCAGCAGCGTCTCCGGGGGGACTGAAGCTTTCTTT	CASSVSGGTEAFF
TRBJ2-5	TRBD1	-	TRBV7-3	TGTGCCAGCAGCTTAGCCCCCGGACAGGGGATCCAGACCCAGTACTTC	CASSLAPGQGIQTQYF
TRBJ1-5	-	-	TRBV9	TGTGCCAGCAGCGTAGGGCCGGGAGCAATGCAGCCCCAGCATTTT	CASSVGPGAMQPQHF
TRBJ1-1	-	few	TRBV7-2	TGTGCCAGCAGCTTAGTCGGGGGAGGGAGCACTGAAGCTTTCTTT	CASSLVGGGSTEAFF
TRBJ2-1	TRBD1	hyperexpanded	TRBV10-2	TGCGCCAGCAGGGGCCCCGGGACAGGGTGGAACAATGAGCAGTTCTTC	CASRGPGTGWNNEQFF
TRBJ2-7	TRBD1	-	TRBV6-1	TGTGCCACCTCCTCCGGGACAGGGATCTCCGAGCAGTACTTC	CATSSGTGISEQYF
TRBJ2-7	-	-	TRBV28	TGTGCCAGCAACTCGGGCCCGGGACACTCGTACGAGCAGTACTTC	CASNSGPGHSYEQYF
TRBJ2-6	-	-	TRBV4-3	TGCGCCAGCAGCCAAGATGGCAGCTCTGGGGCCAACGTCCTGACTTTC	CASSQDGSSGANVLTF